The 8 T cell receptor beta chains below were found in one sample sequenced in a study of T cells after yellow fever vaccination. One entry per CDR3 protein, called by TCRdb with MiXCR from the 5' RACE reads. The repertoire includes under 500,000 distinct CDR3 sequences, under 20% of them detected once, and about a sixth sits in the top ten. Specimen: PBMCs, collected before the yellow fever booster vaccination. Source of these receptors: a man between 18 and 29 years old who received the YFV17D yellow fever vaccine.

This clonotype was seen a few times. A much larger clone is a single base away; this may be a read error. The V call is TRBV20-1, the J call TRBJ1-5; D unclear. Trimming removed 1 base from V and 14 bases from J, with 15 bases in between. Germline V lookup: CDR1 DFQATT, CDR2 SNEGSKA (reference sequence). The CDR3 contains 12 residues. This chain's CDR3 is CSARGHGPRKHF. CDR3 nucleotides: TGCAGTGCTAGAGGGCATGGGCCCCGAAAGCATTTT.

The V call is TRBV3-1, the J call TRBJ1-1, with D unclear. Germline CDR1 LGHDT, CDR2 YNNKEL (reference sequence). The CDR3 is 14 residues long. V gave up 3 bases and J gave up 1 base, with 9 bases separating them. The CDR3 nucleotides are TGTGCCAGCAGCCAGCAGCGACGGAACACTGAAGCTTTCTTT. Translated, it gives CASSQQRRNTEAFF.

Comments on this clonotype: The junction departs from germline at one end; a sequencing error may be responsible. The chain has TRBV6-5 and TRBJ1-1, with D possibly being TRBD1 (5 bases). This CDR3 is 12 amino acids long. Germline V gene lookup returns CDR1 MNHEY and CDR2 SVGAGI. CDR3 protein: CASSYSRQGKVF. CDR3 nucleotides: TGTGCCAGCAGTTACTCTCGTCAGGGCAAGGTCTTT.

The rearrangement links TRBV20-1 to TRBJ2-1, with 12 bases lining up with TRBD2. Germline V gives CDR1 DFQATT, CDR2 SNEGSKA (reference sequence). J was trimmed by 7 bases and V by 1 base; bases with no gene match: 2. This CDR3 spans 14 amino acids. The CDR3 region is CSARALAGGNEQFF. CDR3 bases: TGCAGTGCTAGAGCGCTAGCGGGGGGGAATGAGCAGTTCTTC.

The CDR3 here is CASSQAGGRYQETQYF. The CDR3 coding sequence is TGTGCCAGCAGCCAAGCGGGGGGGCGGTATCAAGAGACCCAGTACTTC. The chain couples TRBV4-2 to TRBJ2-5; 8 bases map to TRBD2. Germline V gives CDR1 LGHNA, CDR2 YNFKEQ. Trimming cost V 1 base and J 2 bases; bases outside gene matches: 6. The CDR3 is 16 residues long.

The genes are TRBV20-1 and TRBJ2-3; TRBD1 might be the D (5 bases). The germline V gene has CDR1 DFQATT and CDR2 SNEGSKA (reference sequence). The CDR3 length is 15 residues. With 2 bases removed from V and 1 base from J, the gap between germline ends came to 13 bases. In DNA, the CDR3 is TGCAGTGCTAGATCGTCAGGGCAAGGCACAGATACGCAGTATTTT. Translation: CSARSSGQGTDTQYF.

The rearrangement joins TRBV4-2 to TRBJ1-2; 9 nucleotides line up with TRBD1. The CDR3 sequence is 16 residues long. With V trimmed by 1 base and J by 4 bases, 7 bases remained unmatched. Germline V gives CDR1 LGHNA, CDR2 YNFKEQ. CDR3 region: CASSQVGGDRAYGYTF. CDR3 bases: TGTGCCAGCAGCCAAGTGGGGGGGGACAGGGCCTATGGCTACACCTTC.

The rearrangement joins TRBV7-2 to TRBJ1-1; no firm D call. Germline CDR1 and CDR2: SGHTA and FQGNSA. V lost 3 bases, J lost 6 bases, and 2 bases lay in between. The CDR3 runs 10 residues. The CDR3 DNA reads as TGTGCCAGCAGCTTGGCTGAAGCTTTCTTT. Protein sequence: CASSLAEAFF.